This entry lists 20 T cell receptor beta chains sequenced from one sample in a study of cytomegalovirus exposure and HLA in healthy donors. The PCR used 60 Vbeta and 13 Jbeta primers. Profiled with immunoSEQ multiplex PCR; TCRdb holds only in-frame clones, not every one. The table shows over 150,000 clones, with just under 80% occurring only once. What was sequenced was PBMCs. Receptors were obtained from a woman aged 45 to 65 in good health and CMV-seropositive.

This clone occurred once. The gene calls are TRBV7-8 and TRBJ1-5; D call uncertain. The germline V gene has CDR1 SGHVS and CDR2 FQNEAQ. This CDR3 region has 15 residues. V shed 0 bases and J shed 1 base, with 7 bases lying between them. DNA of the CDR3: TGTGCCAGCAGCTTAGCGCGGGTGAGCAATCAGCCCCAGCATTTT. Protein: CASSLARVSNQPQHF. The variable domain in full, with the rest retrieved from reference TRBV7-8 and TRBJ1-5, is GAGVSQSPRYKVAKRGQDVALRCDPISGHVSLFWYQQALGQGPEFLTYFQNEAQLDKSGLPSDRFFAERPEGSVSTLKIQRTQQEDSAVYLCASSLARVSNQPQHFGDGTRLSIL.

CDR3 protein: CASSSTHGTSTYEQYF. CDR3 bases: TGTGCCAGCAGCTCTACCCACGGGACTTCTACCTACGAGCAGTACTTC. The chain carries TRBV7-8 and TRBJ2-7; TRBD2 might be the D (6 bases). V was clipped by 4 bases and J by 2 bases, with 18 bases between them. The CDR3 covers 16 residues. CDR1 and CDR2 (germline): SGHVS, FQNEAQ.

The rearrangement uses TRBV2 and TRBJ2-1; 7 bases match TRBD1. The V gene end was trimmed by 3 bases and the J gene end by 4 bases; junction bases not matched to a gene: 9. Germline values: CDR1 SNHLY, CDR2 FYNNEI. CDR3 length: 16 amino acids. The CDR3 coding sequence is TGTGCCAGCAGTGAGTGGGACAGATCCCTTTACAATGAGCAGTTCTTC. Its translation is CASSEWDRSLYNEQFF.

This sequence joins TRBV28 and TRBJ2-5, with a possible D match to TRBD1 (6 bases). The better agreement between TRBJ2-7 and the DNA end casts doubt on the J call. CDR3 size: 16 residues. Germline values: CDR1 MDHEN, CDR2 SYDVKM. The CDR3: CASKGQGRHQYYEQYF. The CDR3 DNA reads as TGTGCCAGCAAAGGCCAGGGGCGCCACCAATACTACGAGCAGTACTTC.

V and J are TRBV19 and TRBJ1-2; 7 bases map to TRBD1. Germline CDR1 and CDR2: LNHDA and SQIVND (reference sequence). V shed 3 bases, J shed 4 bases, and the junction held 8 bases outside the gene matches. The CDR3 contains 15 residues. The CDR3 reads CASSISLTGFYGYTF. In DNA form, the CDR3 reads TGTGCCAGTAGTATCTCGCTGACAGGGTTCTATGGCTACACCTTC.

The CDR3 protein is CASSLTTGDSNQPQHF. The CDR3 nucleotides read TGTGCCAGCAGTTTAACAACAGGGGATAGCAATCAGCCCCAGCATTTT. The rearrangement joins TRBV28 to TRBJ1-5, with 7 bases aligning to TRBD1. The CDR3 is 16 residues long. Germline lookup yields CDR1 MDHEN and CDR2 SYDVKM. Losses at the gene ends were 2 bases for V and 0 bases for J; bases not matched to a gene: 4.

This clone was found once. The chain links TRBV4-3 to TRBJ2-7, with 8 bases lining up with TRBD2. Trimming at V came to 0 bases and at J to 5 bases, leaving 3 bases not matched to a gene. The CDR3 runs 14 residues. The germline gives CDR1 LGHNA, CDR2 YSLEER. CDR3: CASSQDGREDEQYF. The CDR3 coding sequence is TGCGCCAGCAGCCAAGATGGGCGGGAGGACGAGCAGTACTTC.

The chain has TRBV27 and TRBJ2-2; D ambiguous. V was shortened by 3 bases and J by 0 bases, with 5 bases between the two germline ends. The V gene's germline CDR1 is MNHEY and CDR2 SMNVEV (reference sequence). The CDR3 extends over 14 amino acids. The CDR3 loop reads CASSFIPNTGELFF. As DNA, the CDR3 is TGTGCCAGCAGTTTTATCCCGAACACCGGGGAGCTGTTTTTT.

The J gene is TRBJ2-1, the V gene TRBV21-1; TRBD1 reflects the table's D call only, with no check against the DNA. TRBV21-1 is assigned pseudogene status. The CDR3 is made up of 18 amino acids. CDR3 in DNA: TGTGCCAGCAGCAAAGCGGAACGACAGGGCCATTCCTACAATGAGCAGTTCTTC. Amino acid sequence: CASSKAERQGHSYNEQFF.

The rearrangement joins TRBV11-2 to TRBJ1-1, with no clear D. The CDR3 runs to 14 residues. Germline V CDR1 and CDR2: SGHAT, FQNNGV. Trimming removed 3 bases from V and 3 bases from J, with 11 bases in between. CDR3 residues: CASSFFRRYTEAFF. DNA of the CDR3: TGTGCCAGCAGCTTTTTTAGGCGGTACACTGAAGCTTTCTTT. The variable domain in full, completed from reference TRBV11-2 and TRBJ1-1, reads EAGVAQSPRYKIIEKRQSVAFWCNPISGHATLYWYQQILGQGPKLLIQFQNNGVVDDSQLPKDRFSAERLKGVDSTLKIQPAKLEDSAVYLCASSFFRRYTEAFFGQGTRLTVV.

The chain recombines TRBV9 with TRBJ2-3; possibly TRBD2 for D (5 bases). V was trimmed by 2 bases and J by 10 bases, leaving 14 bases between them. CDR1 and CDR2 from the germline V gene are SGDLS and YYNGEE. The CDR3 has 13 residues. This CDR3 is CASSVVTTSPQYF. CDR3 coding DNA: TGTGCCAGCAGCGTGGTGACTACCAGCCCGCAGTATTTT. Full variable domain (rest looked up from reference TRBV9 and TRBJ2-3): DSGVTQTPKHLITATGQRVTLRCSPRSGDLSVYWYQQSLDQGLQFLIQYYNGEERAKGNILERFSAQQFPDLHSELNLSSLELGDSALYFCASSVVTTSPQYFGPGTRLTVL.

This clone was detected once. V is TRBV9 and J is TRBJ2-1; 8 bases map to TRBD2. Trimming cost V 7 bases and J 9 bases; bases outside gene matches: 6. The CDR3 totals 12 residues. CDR1 is SGDLS and CDR2 is YYNGEE in the germline V gene. CDR3: CASGATSVEQFF. The DNA of the CDR3 is TGTGCCAGCGGAGCGACTAGCGTTGAGCAGTTCTTC.

This chain links TRBV7-2 with TRBJ2-1, with D maybe TRBD2 (5 bases). Germline V gene sequence: CDR1 SGHTA, CDR2 FQGNSA. The ends were cut back, 8 bases at V and 4 bases at J, with 6 bases in the middle. The CDR3 has 11 amino acids. This chain's CDR3 is CASGRYNEQFF. The CDR3 DNA follows: TGTGCCAGCGGGAGATACAATGAGCAGTTCTTC.

A few counts support this clone. V and J are TRBV2 and TRBJ2-5, with 7 bases aligning to TRBD2. The germline CDR1 and CDR2 sequences are SNHLY and FYNNEI. CDR3 length equals 14 residues. With 4 bases clipped from V and 5 bases from J, the junction kept 7 bases outside the gene matches. CDR3: CASSGWGLKETQYF. CDR3 sequence (DNA): TGTGCCAGCAGTGGCTGGGGACTAAAGGAGACCCAGTACTTC.

The rearrangement uses TRBV4-1 and TRBJ1-1; D ambiguous. Between the trimmed V and J ends, which lost 4 bases and 4 bases, there was a span of 13 bases. The CDR3 spans 14 residues. CDR1 and CDR2 (germline): MGHRA, YSYEKL. CDR3 amino acids: CASSPTYMSTEAFF. DNA for the CDR3: TGCGCCAGCAGCCCAACGTATATGAGCACTGAAGCTTTCTTT.

With respect to this clone: This may arise from a read error, as a much more abundant clone is one base away. The CDR3 sequence is CASSTDSEKLFF. The CDR3 bases are TGTGCCAGCAGCACGGACAGTGAAAAACTGTTTTTT. The chain joins TRBV7-9 to TRBJ1-4, with D perhaps TRBD1 (6 bases). With 5 bases removed from V and 7 bases from J, the gap between germline ends came to 8 bases. The CDR3 is 12 residues long. CDR1 and CDR2 from the germline V gene are SEHNR and FQNEAQ (reference sequence).

Concerning this clone: An end of the junction differs from the germline gene, which may be a read error. The rearrangement joins TRBV7-9 to TRBJ2-5, with 12 bases that match TRBD2. With the DNA end fitting TRBJ2-7 better, the J assignment may be wrong. Germline values: CDR1 SEHNR, CDR2 FQNEAQ (reference sequence). The CDR3 length is 14 residues. CDR3 bases: TGTTCCAGCATCGGGACTAGCGGGCACTACGAGCAGTACTTC. It encodes CSSIGTSGHYEQYF.

V gene TRBV18 combines with J gene TRBJ2-1; D possibly corresponds to TRBD1 (6 bases). The length of the CDR3 is 16 residues. Trimming cost V 2 bases and J 1 base, with 12 bases left between them. Per the germline V gene, CDR1 is KGHSH and CDR2 is LQKENI. The CDR3 nucleotides are TGTGCCAGCTCACCATCCCCTCAGGGGTCCTACAATGAGCAGTTCTTC. Translated: CASSPSPQGSYNEQFF.

CDR3 in DNA: TGTGCCAGCAGCTTGAAACCCCTATCTAATTCACCCCTCCACTTT. This translates into CASSLKPLSNSPLHF. This rearrangement joins TRBV5-6 to TRBJ1-6; D not certain. V lost 1 base and J lost 6, with 11 bases in between. This CDR3 spans 15 amino acids. From germline, CDR1 is SGHDT and CDR2 YYEEEE.

The gene calls are TRBV19 and TRBJ2-7; 10 nucleotides match TRBD1. The CDR3 covers 13 residues. CDR1 and CDR2 (germline): LNHDA, SQIVND (reference sequence). Trimming removed 8 bases from V and 6 bases from J; junction bases left unmatched: 7. The CDR3 DNA reads TGTGCCAGTGGACCGGGACAGGGGCTCGAGCAGTACTTC. It yields the protein CASGPGQGLEQYF.